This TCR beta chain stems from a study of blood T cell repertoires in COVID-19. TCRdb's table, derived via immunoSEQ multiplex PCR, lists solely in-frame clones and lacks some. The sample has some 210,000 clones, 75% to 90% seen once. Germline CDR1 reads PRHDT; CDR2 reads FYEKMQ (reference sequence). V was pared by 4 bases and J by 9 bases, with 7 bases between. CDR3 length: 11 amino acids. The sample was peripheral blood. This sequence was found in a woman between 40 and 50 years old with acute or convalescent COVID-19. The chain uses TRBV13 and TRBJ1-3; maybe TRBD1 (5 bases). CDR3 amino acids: CASSSQGTIYF. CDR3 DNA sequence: TGTGCCAGCAGCTCTCAGGGCACCATATATTTT.